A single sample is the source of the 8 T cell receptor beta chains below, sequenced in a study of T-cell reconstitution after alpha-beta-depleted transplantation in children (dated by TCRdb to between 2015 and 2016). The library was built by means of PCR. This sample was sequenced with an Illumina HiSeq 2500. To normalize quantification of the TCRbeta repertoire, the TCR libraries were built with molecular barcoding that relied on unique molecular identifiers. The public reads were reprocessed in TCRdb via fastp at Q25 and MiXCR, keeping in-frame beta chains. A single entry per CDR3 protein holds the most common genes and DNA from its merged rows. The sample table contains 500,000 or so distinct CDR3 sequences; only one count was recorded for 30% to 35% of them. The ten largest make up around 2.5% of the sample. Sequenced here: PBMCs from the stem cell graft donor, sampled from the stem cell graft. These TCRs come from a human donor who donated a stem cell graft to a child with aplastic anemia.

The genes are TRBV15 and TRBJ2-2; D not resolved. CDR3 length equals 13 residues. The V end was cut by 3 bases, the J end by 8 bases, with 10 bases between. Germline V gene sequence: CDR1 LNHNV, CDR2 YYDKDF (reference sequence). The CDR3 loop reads CATSREERGELFF. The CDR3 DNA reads TGTGCCACCAGCAGGGAAGAAAGGGGGGAGCTGTTTTTT.

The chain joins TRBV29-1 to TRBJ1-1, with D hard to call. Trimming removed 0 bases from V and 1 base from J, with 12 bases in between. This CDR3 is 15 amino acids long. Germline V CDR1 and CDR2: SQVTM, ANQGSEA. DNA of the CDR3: TGCAGCGTTGAAGATCCTTGGCGGACGAACACTGAAGCTTTCTTT. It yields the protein CSVEDPWRTNTEAFF.

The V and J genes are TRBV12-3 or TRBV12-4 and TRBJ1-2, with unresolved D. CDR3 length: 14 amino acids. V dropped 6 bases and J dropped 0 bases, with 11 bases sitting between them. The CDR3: CASRFGSSNYGYTF. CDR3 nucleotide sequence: TGTGCCAGCAGGTTTGGCAGTTCTAACTATGGCTACACCTTC.

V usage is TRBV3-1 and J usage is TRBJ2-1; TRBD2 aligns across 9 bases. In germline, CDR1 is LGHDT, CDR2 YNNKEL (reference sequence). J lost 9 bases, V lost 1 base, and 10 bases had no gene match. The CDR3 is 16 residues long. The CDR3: CASSQGGSGSRGEQFF. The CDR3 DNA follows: TGTGCCAGCAGCCAAGGGGGTAGCGGGAGTAGAGGTGAGCAGTTCTTC.

CDR3 loop: CASSQAGSRYEQYF. The DNA of the CDR3 is TGTGCCAGCAGCCAAGCAGGGAGTAGGTACGAGCAGTACTTC. The chain recombines TRBV4-2 with TRBJ2-7; the D call may be TRBD1 or TRBD2 (5 bases each). Trimming took off 1 base at V and 4 bases at J, with 11 bases between the two ends. There are 14 residues in the CDR3. Germline CDR1 and CDR2: LGHNA and YNFKEQ.

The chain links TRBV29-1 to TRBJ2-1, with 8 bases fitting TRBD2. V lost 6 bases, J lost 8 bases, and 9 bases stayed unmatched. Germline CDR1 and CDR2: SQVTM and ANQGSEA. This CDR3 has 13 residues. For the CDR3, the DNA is TGCAGCGTCGTTGGGACTAGTAGGGATGAGCAGTTCTTC. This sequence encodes CSVVGTSRDEQFF.

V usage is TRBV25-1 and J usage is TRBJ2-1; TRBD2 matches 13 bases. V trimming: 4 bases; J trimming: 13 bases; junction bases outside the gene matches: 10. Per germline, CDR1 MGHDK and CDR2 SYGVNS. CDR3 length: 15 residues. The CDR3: CASSGMGLAGTQQFF. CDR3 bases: TGTGCCAGCAGTGGGATGGGACTAGCGGGAACTCAACAGTTCTTC.

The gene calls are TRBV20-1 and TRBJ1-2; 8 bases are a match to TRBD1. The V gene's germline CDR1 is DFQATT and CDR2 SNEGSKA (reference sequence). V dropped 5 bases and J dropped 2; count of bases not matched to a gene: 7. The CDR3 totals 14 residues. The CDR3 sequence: CSAGSGGANYGYTF. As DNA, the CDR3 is TGCAGTGCTGGCTCAGGGGGCGCAAACTATGGCTACACCTTC.